This T cell receptor beta chain was recorded in a study of CD8+ T cells in alopecia areata (dated by TCRdb to about 2018). At the level of the whole study: The treated patients took part in an open-label pilot trial in which moderate-to-severe alopecia areata was treated with oral tofacitinib at 5 to 10 mg twice daily. Tofacitinib was administered for 6 to 18 months, and 6 months of follow-up off drug were then conducted to assess delayed response and recurrence. The study used high-throughput TCRbeta sequencing to examine T cell clonal expansion in alopecia areata, in both the C3H/HeJ mouse model and human patients. On the human side, TCRbeta sequencing was run on scalp tissue and on sorted CD4+ and CD8+ peripheral blood T cells from healthy controls and from alopecia areata patients with either patchy or totalis/universalis disease. Patients on tofacitinib were biopsied at baseline and after 4 and 24 weeks of treatment, and several of the patients also had a later scalp biopsy. Scalp clonality was compared among normal scalp (n=4), patchy alopecia areata scalp (n=8), and alopecia totalis/universalis scalp (n=8). RNA came from the PAXgene miRNA kit for fixed scalp, the miRNeasy kit for PBMCs, and the RNeasy kit for mouse skin. immunoSEQ multiplex PCR using 35 Vbeta forward primers and 13 Jbeta reverse primers was used to amplify TCRbeta CDR3 regions.

On the study overall, not on this receptor specifically: TCR sequences shared between patients were less clear than in mice, possibly partly because of HLA diversity in the patient population. Resident alphabeta T cells in normal human skin are also sequenced, complicating scalp TCR repertoire analysis, unlike mouse skin dominated by gammadelta T cells. Lesional scalp, especially in alopecia totalis/universalis, showed higher clonality and more expanded CD8+ clones than normal scalp, suggesting antigenic drive.

This clone was counted a few times. Its antigen is still unknown. Qualities for individual bases were not recorded, and no much larger clone is one base off. Taken with the paper, the label for time point translates to: baseline before oral tofacitinib. From alopecia areata patients, peripheral blood was collected along with lesional scalp punch biopsies. After PBMCs were isolated by density centrifugation and stained for CD3, CD4 and CD8, a FACSAria was used to sort CD4+ and CD8+ T cells. Relative to germline, V is 6 bases shorter and J is 2 bases shorter, with 14 bases between their ends. CDR1 is given as SNHLY and CDR2 as FYNNEI, both from the germline V gene. From the cysteine up to the phenylalanine, the CDR3 has a length of 15 residues. The retained sequence is limited to the CDR3, 45 bases, with the frame set at the first base. Receptors were amplified or captured by the immunoSEQ multiplex PCR assay. For TCR sequencing, RNA was extracted from every sample and reverse transcribed into cDNA to serve as template. First-strand cDNA was synthesized using SuperScript III with a 2:1 mix of oligo-dT and random hexamers. A synthetic immune receptor repertoire was used to measure amplification bias, and any remaining bias was corrected computationally. The authors processed their data as follows. After raw reads were preprocessed to remove errors, the CDR3 was defined following IMGT conventions as running from the conserved cysteine to phenylalanine. To get clonality, Shannon entropy was normalized by log2 of the number of productive unique TCRs and the result was subtracted from 1. Whether scalp clones were CD4 or CD8 was inferred by matching scalp TCRbeta sequences against CD4 and CD8 repertoires sorted from blood. TCRdb re-hosts the immuneACCESS table, in-frame sequences only. Its copies lack some clones; in the studies checked, an unresolved V gene accounts for under half of them, and the cause for the rest is not known. V and J calls and clone size are those listed in that table; D and trimming were worked out from the DNA. The sample table records 160,000 or so clones; roughly 70% of these occur just once. The ten biggest clones cover about an eighth of the sample.

The material was CD8+ T cells sorted from blood, obtained at week 0. This receptor chain uses TRBV2 and TRBJ1-5; the D region possibly corresponds to TRBD1 (5 bases align). The source of this sequence is a human donor with alopecia areata. The CDR3 here reads CASSKPGRRNQPQHF. The DNA sequence is as follows: TGTGCCAGCAGCAAACCAGGGAGGCGCAATCAGCCCCAGCATTTT.